Each of the 2 T cell receptor beta chains below was sequenced from the same sample in a study of blood T cells in healthy people across ages. A second PCR of about 6 to 11 cycles used a sample-barcoded 5' primer and a J-beta primer mix. From the 5' RACE reads, TCRdb called clonotypes with MiXCR, one entry per CDR3 protein. The repertoire holds over 1,500,000 distinct CDR3 sequences, with around 48% as singletons. Source material: blood. Receptors originate from a woman aged 35 to 49 in good health.

In DNA form, the CDR3 reads TGTGCCAGTAATGACAGGGCCTATGGCTACACCTTC. Residues: CASNDRAYGYTF. The chain has TRBV6-2 or TRBV6-3 and TRBJ1-2; 7 bases fit TRBD1. The junction had 5 bases not matched to a gene; V was cut back by 9 bases and J by 4 bases. Germline lookup yields CDR1 MNHEY and CDR2 SVGEGT. The CDR3 totals 12 residues.

This clonotype was detected only a few times. The chain recombines TRBV6-2 or TRBV6-3 with TRBJ2-7; D remains unclear. Per the germline V gene, CDR1 is MNHEY and CDR2 is SVGEGT. V was clipped by 6 bases and J by 3 bases, with 12 bases between them. The CDR3 spans 13 residues. CDR3 protein: CASRDGSNYEQYF. The CDR3 nucleotides read TGTGCCAGCAGGGACGGATCTAACTACGAGCAGTACTTC.